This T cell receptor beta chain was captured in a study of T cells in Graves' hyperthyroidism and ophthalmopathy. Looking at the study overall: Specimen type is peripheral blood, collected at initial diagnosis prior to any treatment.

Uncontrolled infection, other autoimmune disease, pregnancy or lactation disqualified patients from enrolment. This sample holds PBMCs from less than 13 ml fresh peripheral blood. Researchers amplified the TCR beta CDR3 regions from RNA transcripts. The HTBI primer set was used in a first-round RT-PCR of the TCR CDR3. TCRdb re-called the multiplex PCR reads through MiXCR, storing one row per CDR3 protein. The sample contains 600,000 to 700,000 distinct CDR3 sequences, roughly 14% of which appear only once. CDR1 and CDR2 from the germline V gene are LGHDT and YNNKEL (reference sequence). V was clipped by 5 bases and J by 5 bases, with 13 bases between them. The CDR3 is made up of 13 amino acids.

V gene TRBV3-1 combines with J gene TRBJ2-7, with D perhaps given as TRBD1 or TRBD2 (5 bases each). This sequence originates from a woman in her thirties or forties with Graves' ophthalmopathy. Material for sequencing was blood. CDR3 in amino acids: CASSISGADEQYF. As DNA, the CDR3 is TGTGCCAGCAGCATATCCGGGGCGGACGAGCAGTACTTC.